This record covers a single T cell receptor beta chain. What it binds is not known. The CDR3 loop spans 15 amino acids. V shed 6 bases and J shed 0 bases, with 13 bases lying between them. Looked up from germline, CDR1 is SGDLS and CDR2 is YYNGEE. These data come from a study of blood T cells in healthy people across ages. Whole-study results and caveats: In long-lived donors, naive CD4+ cell counts and diversity exceeded those of aged donors. Possibly confounding the expanded clonotype changes was the fact that donor CMV status was unknown.

Through a sample-barcoded 5' primer and a J-beta primer mix, a second PCR was run for roughly 6 to 12 cycles. Every sample gave at least 3 million paired-end reads containing CDR3. Via MiXCR, TCRdb re-called the 5' RACE reads, giving one row per CDR3 protein. The table includes approximately 850,000 distinct CDR3 sequences, roughly 60% detected once. Sequencing was done on a sample of blood. This sequence originates from a man aged 30 to 39 in good health. The chain has TRBV9 and TRBJ2-1; D perhaps matches TRBD1 (6 bases). CDR3 nucleotide sequence: TGTGCCAGCAACCTAGGGGGAAGCTCCTACAATGAGCAGTTCTTC. Translation gives CASNLGGSSYNEQFF.